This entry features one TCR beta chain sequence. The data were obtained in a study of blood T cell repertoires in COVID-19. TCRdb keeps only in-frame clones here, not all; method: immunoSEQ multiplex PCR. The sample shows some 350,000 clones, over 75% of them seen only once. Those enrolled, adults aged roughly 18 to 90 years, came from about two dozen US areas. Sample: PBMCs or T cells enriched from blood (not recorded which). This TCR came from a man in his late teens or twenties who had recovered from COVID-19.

DNA for the CDR3: TGTGCCAGCTCTTTCGACAGGGAGCAGTACTTC. Amino acids: CASSFDREQYF. This sequence joins TRBV18 and TRBJ2-7; tentatively, D is TRBD1 (6 bases). The CDR3 covers 11 residues. V was shortened by 6 bases and J by 7 bases, with 10 bases between the two germline ends. Germline assignment: CDR1 KGHSH and CDR2 LQKENI.